This T cell receptor (beta chain) is from a study of OX40 agonist ivuxolimab in advanced cancers. Produced via immunoSEQ multiplex PCR; TCRdb's table is partial and in-frame only. The sample has under 80,000 clones; 82% are singletons. The CDR3 contains 12 residues. V gave up 5 bases and J gave up 13 bases, with 15 bases separating them. Germline values: CDR1 SGHTA, CDR2 FQGNSA. Source: CD4+ or CD8+ T cells sorted from blood, taken in a trial of the OX40 agonist ivuxolimab. V gene TRBV7-2 combines with J gene TRBJ2-1; D is ambiguous. This clonotype was obtained from an adult with an advanced solid tumor such as melanoma, head and neck, liver or kidney cancer. In DNA form, the CDR3 reads TGTGCCAGCAGCCTATTTTTGCCCCTACAGTTCTTC. This codes for CASSLFLPLQFF.